Reported below is one T cell receptor beta chain. Seattle enrolled patients during active infection and tracked them longitudinally. The CDR3 length is 13 residues. Trimming cost V 3 bases and J 5 bases, with 8 bases left between them. Germline V gene sequence: CDR1 MGHDK, CDR2 SYGVNS. This sample was included in a study of blood T cell repertoires in COVID-19. Study in general: The cDNA or gDNA used as material had been derived from T cells, B-cell-depleted T cells, or PBMCs.

In the source study's methods: Reference gene primer amplification in the assay estimated nucleated cell counts. TCRdb's table, derived via immunoSEQ multiplex PCR, lists solely in-frame clones and lacks some. That table is the source of V, J and clone size, and D and trimming were worked out from the DNA. The sample holds around 290,000 clones, roughly nine tenths seen once. The gene calls are TRBV25-1 and TRBJ1-5, with D tentatively TRBD1 (5 bases). Sequences were obtained from peripheral blood. This TCR was recovered from a woman younger than 45 with COVID-19, enrolled during active disease. CDR3 nucleotides: TGTGCCAGCAGTGACAGGGTGGATCAGCCCCAGCATTTT. This gives the protein CASSDRVDQPQHF.